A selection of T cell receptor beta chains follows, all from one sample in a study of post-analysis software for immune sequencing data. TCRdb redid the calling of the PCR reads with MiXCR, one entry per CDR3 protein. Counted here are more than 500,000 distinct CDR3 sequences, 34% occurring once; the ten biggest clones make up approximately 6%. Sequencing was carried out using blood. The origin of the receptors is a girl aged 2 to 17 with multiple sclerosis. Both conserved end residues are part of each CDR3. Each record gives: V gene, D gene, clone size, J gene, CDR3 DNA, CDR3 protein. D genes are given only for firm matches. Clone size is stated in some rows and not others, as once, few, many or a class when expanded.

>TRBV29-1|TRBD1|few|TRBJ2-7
TGCAGCGTTAGGGACAGCCCAACTGACTACGAGCAGTACTTC
CSVRDSPTDYEQYF
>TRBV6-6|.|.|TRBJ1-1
TGTGCCAGCAGTGATTTGGGGGGAGGGACTGAAGCTTTCTTT
CASSDLGGGTEAFF
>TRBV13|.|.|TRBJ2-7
TGTGCCAGCAGCACCTGGACCGGGCGGAGCGAGCAGTACTTC
CASSTWTGRSEQYF
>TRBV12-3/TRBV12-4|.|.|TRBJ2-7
TGTGCCAGCAGTCCCCTACCGACAGAGTGGAGCTCCTACAATGAGCAGTACTTC
CASSPLPTEWSSYNEQYF
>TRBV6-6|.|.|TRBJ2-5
TGTGCCAGCAGTCCTCCGACTCGACGGGAGACCCAGTACTTC
CASSPPTRRETQYF
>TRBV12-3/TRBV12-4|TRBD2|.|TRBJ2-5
TGTGCCGGCAGCCGCGGGACTAGCGGGGGGGTGGAGACCCAGTACTTC
CAGSRGTSGGVETQYF
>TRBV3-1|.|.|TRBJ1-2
TGTGCCAGCAGCCCCCAAAGGGAGCATGGCTACACCTTC
CASSPQREHGYTF
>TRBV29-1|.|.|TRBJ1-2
TGCAGCGTTGATGTCGGACGTCATGGCTACACCTTC
CSVDVGRHGYTF
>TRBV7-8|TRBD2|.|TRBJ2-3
TGTGCCAGCAGCCCTGCGGCGGGAGGGAGGGGCACAGATACGCAGTATTTT
CASSPAAGGRGTDTQYF
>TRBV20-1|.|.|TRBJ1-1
TGCAGTGCTCCAGCGACAGGAGCGAACACTGAAGCTTTCTTT
CSAPATGANTEAFF
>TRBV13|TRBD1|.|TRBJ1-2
TGTGCCAGCAGCACGAGACAGGGCTATGGCTACACCTTC
CASSTRQGYGYTF
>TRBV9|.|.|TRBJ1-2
TGTGCCAGCAGCGTAGGTGGCCCTCTGGGGGATGGCTACACCTTC
CASSVGGPLGDGYTF
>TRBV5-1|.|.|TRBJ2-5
TGCGCCAGCAAACGAGGGGACCAAGAGACCCAGTACTTC
CASKRGDQETQYF
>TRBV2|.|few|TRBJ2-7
TGTGCCAGCAGATCCCCAGGGGAGCAGTACTTC
CASRSPGEQYF
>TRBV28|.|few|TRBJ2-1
TGTGCCAGCAGTTTGCGGGTAAGGGGCTGGGAGCAGTTCTTC
CASSLRVRGWEQFF
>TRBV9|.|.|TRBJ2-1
TGTGCCAGCAGCAAGACTCTGGGCGGGGGCGCCTCCTACAATGAGCAGTTCTTC
CASSKTLGGGASYNEQFF
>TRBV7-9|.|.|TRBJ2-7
TGTGCCAGCAGCTCCTATAGGAGGGACGTTGACGAGCAGTACTTC
CASSSYRRDVDEQYF
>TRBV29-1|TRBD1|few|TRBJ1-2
TGCAGCGCTTGGGGACAGGGGCCTCATGGCTACACCTTC
CSAWGQGPHGYTF
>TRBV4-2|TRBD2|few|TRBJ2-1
TGTGCCAGCAGCCAAGATAAGTCTGGACTAGCGGGGAATAGTAAAAACAATGAGCAGTTCTTC
CASSQDKSGLAGNSKNNEQFF
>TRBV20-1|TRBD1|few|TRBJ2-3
TGCAGTGCTGGAAAGGGACAGGGGTTCGCAGATACGCAGTATTTT
CSAGKGQGFADTQYF
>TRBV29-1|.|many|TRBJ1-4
TGCAGCGTTGTGAGCCAGCTTAATGAAAAACTGTTTTTT
CSVVSQLNEKLFF
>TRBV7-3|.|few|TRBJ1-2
TGTGCCAGCAGCCTTCGCGGCGACTCGTTTAACTATGGCTACACCTTC
CASSLRGDSFNYGYTF
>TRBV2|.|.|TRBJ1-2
TGTGCCAGCAGCCGGAGGTTTCGGGAAGGCGGCTACACCTTC
CASSRRFREGGYTF
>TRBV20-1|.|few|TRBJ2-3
TGCAGTGCTAGAGATCCTCAAAGGGACCGAGATACGCAGTATTTT
CSARDPQRDRDTQYF
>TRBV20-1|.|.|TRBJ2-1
TGCAGTGCTAGTCCCTGGGGCGGGCCGAGCTCCTACAATGAGCAGTTCTTC
CSASPWGGPSSYNEQFF
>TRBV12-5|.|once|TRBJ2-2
TGTGCTAGTGGCCGCGGACAGACCAACACCGGGGAGCTGTTTTTT
CASGRGQTNTGELFF
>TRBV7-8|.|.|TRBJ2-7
TGTGCCAGCAGCTTAGGCTTGTGGCAGGGCTCCTACGAGCAGTACTTC
CASSLGLWQGSYEQYF
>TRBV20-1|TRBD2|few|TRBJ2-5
TGCAGTGCCCCGGGGGGGGAGACCCAGTACTTC
CSAPGGETQYF
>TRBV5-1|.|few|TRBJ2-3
TGCGCCAGCAGCTCCACGACGGGGAGCGCAGATACGCAGTATTTT
CASSSTTGSADTQYF
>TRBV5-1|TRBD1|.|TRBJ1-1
TGCGCCAGCGGTACGACAGGGGTGAACACTGAAGCTTTCTTT
CASGTTGVNTEAFF
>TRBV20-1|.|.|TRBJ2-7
TGCAGTGCTAGATATTCAGGGGGGGCGAAGGAGCAGTACTTC
CSARYSGGAKEQYF
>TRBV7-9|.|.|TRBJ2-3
TGTGCCAGCAGTCGGACCCAATGGGCAGATACGCAGTATTTT
CASSRTQWADTQYF
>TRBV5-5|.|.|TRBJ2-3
TGTGCCAGCAGCTTGGTGGCAAATACGCAGTATTTT
CASSLVANTQYF
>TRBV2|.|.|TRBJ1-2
TGTGTCAGCGCGTCAGGAGTAAATAATGGCTACACCTTC
CVSASGVNNGYTF
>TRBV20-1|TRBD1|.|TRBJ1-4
TGCAGTGCCCGGACAGGGCAACTTGAAAAACTGTTTTTT
CSARTGQLEKLFF
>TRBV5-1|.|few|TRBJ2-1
TGCGCCAGCGGCTTGGACCCGGGGATCTACAATGAGCAGTTCTTC
CASGLDPGIYNEQFF
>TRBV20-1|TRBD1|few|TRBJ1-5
TGCAGTGCTAGAGAGGCCAGGGGGAAGCAGCCCCAGCATTTT
CSAREARGKQPQHF
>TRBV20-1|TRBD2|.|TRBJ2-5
TGCAGTGCTGAAAGAGCTAGCGGGGGCCAAGAGACCCAGTACTTC
CSAERASGGQETQYF
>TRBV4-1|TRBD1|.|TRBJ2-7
TGCGCCAGCAGCCCAACAGGGGTCACTTACGAGCAGTACTTC
CASSPTGVTYEQYF
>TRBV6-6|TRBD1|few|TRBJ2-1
TGTGCCAGCAGTGAGACCCTACAGGGGAACAATGAGCAGTTCTTC
CASSETLQGNNEQFF
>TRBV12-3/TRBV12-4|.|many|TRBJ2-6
TGTGCCAGCAGTTCTCTCAGGGGAAAAACTGGGGCCAACGTCCTGACTTTC
CASSSLRGKTGANVLTF
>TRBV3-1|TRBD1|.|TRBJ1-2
TGTGCCAGCAGCCAAGAGAACATAAACAGGGGTTACTATGGCTACACCTTC
CASSQENINRGYYGYTF
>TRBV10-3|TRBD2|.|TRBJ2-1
TGTGCCATCAGTGAGTCAGGTGGGACTAGCAGATACAATGAGCAGTTCTTC
CAISESGGTSRYNEQFF
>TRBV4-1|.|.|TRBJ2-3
TGCGCCAGCAGCCAATCGCCGGCGCAGGACCTTGGCACAGATACGCAGTATTTT
CASSQSPAQDLGTDTQYF